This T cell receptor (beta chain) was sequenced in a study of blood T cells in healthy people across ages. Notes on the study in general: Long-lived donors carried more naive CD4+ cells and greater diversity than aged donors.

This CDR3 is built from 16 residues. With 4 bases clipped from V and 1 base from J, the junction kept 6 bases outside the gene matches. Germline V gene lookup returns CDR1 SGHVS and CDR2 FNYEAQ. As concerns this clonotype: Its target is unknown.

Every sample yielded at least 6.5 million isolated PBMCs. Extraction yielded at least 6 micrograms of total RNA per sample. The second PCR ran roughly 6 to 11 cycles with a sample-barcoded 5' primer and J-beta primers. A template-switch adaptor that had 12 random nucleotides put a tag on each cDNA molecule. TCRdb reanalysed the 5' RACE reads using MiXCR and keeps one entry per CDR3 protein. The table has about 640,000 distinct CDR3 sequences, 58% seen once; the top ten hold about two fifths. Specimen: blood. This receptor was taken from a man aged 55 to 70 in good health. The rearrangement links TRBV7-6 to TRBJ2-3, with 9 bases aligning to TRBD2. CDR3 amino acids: CASSSKLAGGTDTQYF. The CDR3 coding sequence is TGTGCCAGCAGCTCAAAATTAGCGGGGGGCACAGATACGCAGTATTTT. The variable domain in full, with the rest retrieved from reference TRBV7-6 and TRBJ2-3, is GAGVSQSPRYKVTKRGQDVALRCDPISGHVSLYWYRQALGQGPEFLTYFNYEAQQDKSGLPNDRFSAERPEGSISTLTIQRTEQRDSAMYRCASSSKLAGGTDTQYFGPGTRLTVL.